One and the same sample provided the 27 T cell receptor beta chains below, sequenced in a study of T cell responses to AZD1222 COVID-19 vaccine. Repertoires were generated with immunoSEQ multiplex PCR, while TCRdb's copy carries only in-frame clones and drops some. This table holds roughly 100,000 clones, more than 75% found once. Material: peripheral blood, obtained on day 0 of AZD1222 vaccination. These receptors were obtained from an adult in good health.

The V and J genes are TRBV30 and TRBJ2-3; D may correspond to TRBD1 or TRBD2 (5 bases each). Germline loops: CDR1 GTSNPN, CDR2 SVGIG (reference sequence). V shed 4 bases and J shed 6 bases, with 17 bases lying between them. CDR3 length: 14 residues. The CDR3 DNA follows: TGTGCCTGGATGGGGCCTCTCGGGGCCGATACGCAGTATTTT. As protein: CAWMGPLGADTQYF.

The V call is TRBV9, the J call TRBJ2-7; 7 bases are shared with TRBD1. CDR3 length: 14 residues. Trimming at V came to 4 bases and at J to 3 bases, leaving 7 bases not matched to a gene. Germline lookup yields CDR1 SGDLS and CDR2 YYNGEE. CDR3 amino acids: CASSPGQAGYEQYF. The CDR3 DNA reads TGTGCCAGCAGCCCTGGACAGGCTGGCTACGAGCAGTACTTC.

The chain is built from TRBV27 and TRBJ2-1; 10 bases agree with TRBD1. The germline V gene encodes CDR1 MNHEY and CDR2 SMNVEV (reference sequence). CDR3 length: 16 residues. J was trimmed by 2 bases and V by 0 bases; bases with no gene match: 1. For the CDR3, the DNA is TGTGCCAGCAGTTTATCAGACAGGGGGCCCTACAATGAGCAGTTCTTC. Translating gives CASSLSDRGPYNEQFF.

This rearrangement joins TRBV27 to TRBJ2-7, with TRBD2 as a possible D gene (6 bases). V lost 3 bases, J lost 0 bases, and 18 bases lay in between. The CDR3 runs to 17 residues. CDR1 is MNHEY and CDR2 is SMNVEV in the germline V gene (reference sequence). CDR3 sequence: CASSFTVPGGYSYEQYF. CDR3 coding DNA: TGTGCCAGCAGTTTCACGGTCCCTGGGGGGTACTCCTACGAGCAGTACTTC.

This clone turned up a few times. The rearrangement joins TRBV23-1 to TRBJ1-5; 7 bases are shared with TRBD1. TRBV23-1 is recorded as an ORF, its role being uncertain. J was trimmed by 5 bases and V by 9 bases; bases with no gene match: 22. This CDR3 spans 18 amino acids. This chain's CDR3 is CASLEAPGVQGVDQPQHF. The CDR3 DNA follows: TGCGCCAGTTTAGAGGCGCCCGGCGTCCAGGGGGTAGATCAGCCCCAGCATTTT.

The chain is built from TRBV7-2 and TRBJ1-2; no clear D. This CDR3 spans 13 amino acids. Germline values: CDR1 SGHTA, CDR2 FQGNSA. V lost 6 bases and J 2 bases, leaving 10 bases between the germline ends. In DNA form, the CDR3 reads TGTGCCAGCAGTACCGGAACAAACTATGGCTACACCTTC. Translated: CASSTGTNYGYTF. Variable domain in full (rest from reference TRBV7-2 and TRBJ1-2): GAGVSQSPSNKVTEKGKDVELRCDPISGHTALYWYRQSLGQGLEFLIYFQGNSAPDKSGLPSDRFSAERTGGSVSTLTIQRTQQEDSAVYLCASSTGTNYGYTFGSGTRLTVV.

The chain has TRBV6-5 and TRBJ1-6; TRBD1 matches 7 bases. CDR1 MNHEY and CDR2 SVGAGI come from the germline V gene. CDR3 length equals 14 residues. V shed 7 bases, J shed 5 bases, and the junction held 5 bases outside the gene matches. CDR3 region: CASIRDSNNSPLHF. In DNA form, the CDR3 reads TGTGCCAGCATCCGGGACAGCAATAATTCACCCCTCCACTTT.

The chain couples TRBV5-4 to TRBJ2-2; the match to TRBD2 covers 9 bases. This CDR3 is built from 16 residues. Germline CDR1 is SGHNT and CDR2 is YYREEE (reference sequence). V lost 4 bases to trimming and J lost 7 bases; unmatched junction nucleotides: 11. The CDR3 region is CASSPAGGPRVGELFF. The DNA of the CDR3 is TGTGCCAGCAGCCCTGCGGGAGGGCCGAGGGTCGGGGAGCTGTTTTTT. Using reference TRBV5-4 and TRBJ2-2 for the parts outside the CDR3, the full variable domain is ETGVTQSPTHLIKTRGQQVTLRCSSQSGHNTVSWYQQALGQGPQFIFQYYREEENGRGNFPPRFSGLQFPNYSSELNVNALELDDSALYLCASSPAGGPRVGELFFGEGSRLTVL.

The genes are TRBV9 and TRBJ2-5; TRBD1 is a possible D gene (6 bases). Germline lookup yields CDR1 SGDLS and CDR2 YYNGEE. The CDR3 contains 15 residues. V dropped 0 bases and J dropped 2 bases, with 11 bases sitting between them. The CDR3 loop is CASSVAWGLQETQYF. The CDR3 region has the DNA TGTGCCAGCAGCGTAGCGTGGGGGCTTCAAGAGACCCAGTACTTC.

This clone was seen only once. J is TRBJ2-1 and V is TRBV2; 9 nucleotides match TRBD1. This CDR3 is 15 amino acids long. Germline CDR1 reads SNHLY; CDR2 reads FYNNEI. With 4 bases clipped from V and 1 base from J, the junction kept 2 bases outside the gene matches. The CDR3 nucleotides are TGTGCCAGCAGTGGAGACAGGGGGTCCTACAATGAGCAGTTCTTC. This translates into CASSGDRGSYNEQFF.

The chain is built from TRBV5-1 and TRBJ2-2; the D is unclear. V was pared by 0 bases and J by 6 bases, with 6 bases between. CDR1 and CDR2 from the germline V gene are SGHRS and YFSETQ. The CDR3 loop spans 13 amino acids. CDR3 coding DNA: TGCGCCAGCAGCTTGGAGGTGGCCGGGGAGCTGTTTTTT. It encodes CASSLEVAGELFF.

J is TRBJ2-7 and V is TRBV24-1; 9 bases line up with TRBD1. This CDR3 has 15 amino acids. Germline CDR1 is KGHDR and CDR2 is SFDVKD. V shed 3 bases, J shed 5 bases, and the junction held 7 bases outside the gene matches. The CDR3 spells CATSDAGTGLHEQYF. The CDR3 DNA follows: TGTGCCACCAGTGATGCCGGGACAGGGCTACACGAGCAGTACTTC.

The chain links TRBV6-5 to TRBJ1-5, with 8 bases aligning to TRBD1. J gave up 5 bases and V 5 bases, and 8 bases lay outside the gene matches. This CDR3 contains 15 residues. Germline values: CDR1 MNHEY, CDR2 SVGAGI. The CDR3 nucleotides are TGTGCCAGCAGTAAGGGGACAGGAGAACATCAGCCCCAGCATTTT. Encoded protein: CASSKGTGEHQPQHF.

V gene TRBV6-5 combines with J gene TRBJ1-4; D is possibly TRBD1 (6 bases). Germline CDR1 is MNHEY and CDR2 is SVGAGI. With 7 bases removed from V and 8 bases from J, the gap between germline ends came to 14 bases. This CDR3 has 13 residues. For the CDR3, the DNA is TGTGCCAGCACCACGGACAGAAGGGAAAAACTGTTTTTT. Its protein is CASTTDRREKLFF.

The chain links TRBV3-1 (or the pseudogene TRBV3-2) to TRBJ1-1, with no clear D. Germline-derived CDR1 and CDR2 are LGHDT and YNNKEL (reference sequence). The CDR3 contains 15 residues. V was shortened by 2 bases and J by 1 base, with 11 bases between the two germline ends. The CDR3 nucleotides are TGTGCCAGCAGCCAAACCCCACTTAAGAACACTGAAGCTTTCTTT. Residues: CASSQTPLKNTEAFF.

The chain links TRBV28 to TRBJ2-3, with D possibly TRBD2 on 6 matching bases. This CDR3 comprises 15 residues. CDR1 MDHEN and CDR2 SYDVKM come from the germline V gene. V was trimmed by 2 bases and J by 0 bases, leaving 9 bases between them. CDR3: CASSLAGQSTDTQYF. CDR3 DNA sequence: TGTGCCAGCAGTTTAGCGGGGCAAAGCACAGATACGCAGTATTTT.

J is TRBJ1-2 and V is TRBV5-1, with 8 bases matching TRBD1. With V trimmed by 4 bases and J by 8 bases, 13 bases remained unmatched. From germline, CDR1 is SGHRS and CDR2 YFSETQ. CDR3 length: 15 residues. CDR3 sequence: CASSLINQGAEGYTF. CDR3 nucleotides: TGCGCCAGCAGCCTGATAAACCAGGGGGCCGAGGGCTACACCTTC.

The rearrangement links TRBV2 to TRBJ2-2, with unresolved D. This CDR3 comprises 14 residues. CDR1 is SNHLY and CDR2 is FYNNEI in the germline V gene. Trimming cost V 3 bases and J 6 bases, with 11 bases left between them. CDR3 bases: TGTGCCAGCAGTGATAATCCGCTAGCCGGGGAGCTGTTTTTT. Its translation: CASSDNPLAGELFF.

The V and J genes are TRBV4-2 and TRBJ1-5, with unresolved D. Germline V gene sequence: CDR1 LGHNA, CDR2 YNFKEQ. The ends were cut back, 0 bases at V and 3 bases at J, with 6 bases in the middle. The CDR3 consists of 14 residues. CDR3 nucleotide sequence: TGTGCCAGCAGCCAAGAGGACCTCAATCAGCCCCAGCATTTT. Translating gives CASSQEDLNQPQHF.

The chain links TRBV27 to TRBJ2-1; 7 nucleotides match TRBD1. Germline V gene sequence: CDR1 MNHEY, CDR2 SMNVEV (reference sequence). With 5 bases clipped from V and 2 bases from J, the junction kept 9 bases outside the gene matches. The CDR3 contains 16 residues. The CDR3 spells CASSPRAGTAYNEQFF. Here the CDR3 DNA reads TGTGCCAGCAGTCCCCGAGCCGGGACAGCCTACAATGAGCAGTTCTTC.

V is TRBV9 and J is TRBJ2-7; the match to TRBD2 covers 8 bases. V shed 0 bases and J 7 bases; nucleotides not matched to a gene: 6. CDR3 length: 14 residues. Germline V gives CDR1 SGDLS, CDR2 YYNGEE. The CDR3, as DNA: TGTGCCAGCAGCGTAGAGGGTCCGGGAGGGGAGCAGTACTTC. This codes for CASSVEGPGGEQYF.

The chain uses TRBV7-9 and TRBJ1-6, with unresolved D. Deletions cut 5 bases from V and 9 bases from J, with 5 bases between. The CDR3 runs to 11 residues. Germline lookup yields CDR1 SEHNR and CDR2 FQNEAQ (reference sequence). The CDR3, as DNA: TGTGCCAGCAGCCAAGTTTCACCCCTCCACTTT. Its translation is CASSQVSPLHF.

The CDR3 DNA sequence: TGCAGCCTTAGCGGCACAGATACGCAGTATTTT. Translating it yields CSLSGTDTQYF. This rearrangement joins TRBV29-1 to TRBJ2-3; weak D call: TRBD2 (5 bases). CDR3 length: 11 amino acids. The germline V and J ends were trimmed by 8 bases and 1 base, with 7 bases remaining between them. Germline CDR1 reads SQVTM; CDR2 reads ANQGSEA.

The chain couples TRBV5-6 to TRBJ2-7; D uncertain. Trimming shortened V by 4 bases and J by 2 bases, and 7 bases separated the two germline ends. The CDR3 totals 12 residues. CDR1 SGHDT and CDR2 YYEEEE come from the germline V gene. The CDR3 protein is CASSRDTYEQYF. The CDR3 DNA sequence: TGTGCCAGCAGCCGTGACACCTACGAGCAGTACTTC.

V is TRBV13 and J is TRBJ1-3; no clear D gene. This CDR3 has 15 residues. V lost 5 bases and J 3 bases, leaving 14 bases between the germline ends. Germline CDR1 reads PRHDT; CDR2 reads FYEKMQ (reference sequence). The CDR3: CASSLPGEGGNTIYF. CDR3 DNA: TGTGCCAGCAGCCTCCCCGGGGAGGGTGGAAACACCATATATTTT.

This sequence joins TRBV7-6 and TRBJ2-3, with TRBD2 matching over 9 bases. Germline loops: CDR1 SGHVS, CDR2 FNYEAQ. The J segment lost 0 bases and the V segment lost 4 bases, leaving 5 bases of the junction unmatched. The CDR3 runs 16 residues. The chain's CDR3 is CASSSSLAGSTDTQYF. The CDR3 DNA follows: TGTGCCAGCAGCTCGTCCCTAGCGGGGAGCACAGATACGCAGTATTTT.

V usage is TRBV3-1 (or the pseudogene TRBV3-2) and J usage is TRBJ1-6, with D perhaps TRBD1 (5 bases). Trimming took off 5 bases at V and 8 bases at J, with 16 bases between the two ends. This CDR3 has 15 amino acids. CDR1 is LGHDT, CDR2 YNNKEL, per germline (reference sequence). Here the CDR3 DNA reads TGTGCCAGCAGCTTCGGGGCGCCTAGGGATTCACCCCTCCACTTT. This gives the protein CASSFGAPRDSPLHF.